A selection of T cell receptor beta chains follows, all from one sample in a study of beta chain features in type 1 diabetes. Here immunoSEQ multiplex PCR was the method, and the copy in TCRdb shows in-frame clones only, minus some. In the table there are 810,000 or so clones, about 17% of which are singletons. Sequencing was performed on naive CD4+ T cells from blood. Every receptor here comes from a young woman in good health. Each CDR3 is given with its conserved first and last residue. A D gene is named only where the DNA matches it firmly. Clone size, where shown, is once, few, many, or a class for clones that have expanded.

16	TRBD2	few	TRBV11-2	TRBJ2-7	TGTGCCAGCAGCTTAGCCGGGCTAGCGGGAGGGAGGGAGCAGTACTTC	CASSLAGLAGGREQYF
14	TRBD1	few	TRBV25-1	TRBJ2-3	TGTGCCAGCAGTGTAGGGACAGTCACAGATACGCAGTATTTT	CASSVGTVTDTQYF
16	.	few	TRBV6-5	TRBJ2-7	TGTGCCAGCAGTTACTCGGAGGGGGACAAAGCCTACGAGCAGTACTTC	CASSYSEGDKAYEQYF
15	.	few	TRBV29-1	TRBJ1-2	TGCAGCGTTGAAGCTGTTTCAGAACAGCGAGATGGCTACACCTTC	CSVEAVSEQRDGYTF
18	TRBD2	.	TRBV25-1	TRBJ2-3	TGTGCCAGCAGTGGCACAGACCTCAGCGGGACCTACACAGATACGCAGTATTTT	CASSGTDLSGTYTDTQYF
22	TRBD2	.	TRBV29-1	TRBJ2-1	TGCAGCGTTGAAGTAGTAACCCAGGGGAGAGCGGGAGTCGACTACTCCTACAATGAGCAGTTCTTC	CSVEVVTQGRAGVDYSYNEQFF
14	TRBD1	.	TRBV5-6	TRBJ2-2	TGTGCCAGCAGCTGGGACAGGAGTACCGGGGAGCTGTTTTTT	CASSWDRSTGELFF
16	TRBD1	.	TRBV19	TRBJ1-1	TGTGCCAGTAGTATAAGCAGGGGGCGGGTGAACACTGAAGCTTTCTTT	CASSISRGRVNTEAFF
15	.	.	TRBV5-6	TRBJ2-2	TGTGCCAGCAGCTTGGCGGGCCTGAACACCGGGGAGCTGTTTTTT	CASSLAGLNTGELFF
15	TRBD1	.	TRBV18	TRBJ2-7	TGTGCCAGCTCACTTACCGGGACAGGGAGAGGGGAGCAGTACTTC	CASSLTGTGRGEQYF
11	.	.	TRBV29-1	TRBJ1-2	TGCAGCGTCCCCCAGATCTATGGCTACACCTTC	CSVPQIYGYTF
14	.	.	TRBV7-9	TRBJ2-2	TGTGCCAGCAGCTTTCCGCAGGGTTCCGGGGAGCTGTTTTTT	CASSFPQGSGELFF
14	.	few	TRBV11-2	TRBJ1-1	TGTGCCAGCAGCTCCCGGCGTGGGAGCCATGAAGCTTTCTTT	CASSSRRGSHEAFF
13	.	.	TRBV28	TRBJ2-3	TGTGCCAGCATGGACCCCAGCACGGATACGCAGTATTTT	CASMDPSTDTQYF
15	TRBD1	few	TRBV7-2	TRBJ2-7	TGTGCCAGCAGCGTGGGACAGGGGCTCTTCTACGAGCAGTACTTC	CASSVGQGLFYEQYF
17	.	once	TRBV15	TRBJ1-1	TGTGCCACCAGCAGCCCCGGGCCGACGCGGAGGAACACTGAAGCTTTCTTT	CATSSPGPTRRNTEAFF
13	.	few	TRBV2	TRBJ1-6	TGTGCCAGCAGTGAGGGGGGGCCCCCATCTCACCACTTT	CASSEGGPPSHHF
14	TRBD1	few	TRBV2	TRBJ2-6	TGTGCCAGTGGGGACAGCTCTGGGGCCAACGTCCTGACTTTC	CASGDSSGANVLTF
13	.	.	TRBV4-1	TRBJ2-5	TGCGCCAGCAGCCAACGACTAGAAGAGACCCAGTACTTC	CASSQRLEETQYF
12	.	few	TRBV6-5	TRBJ1-2	TGTGCCAGCAGTTCAAATCCGGGTGGCTACACCTTC	CASSSNPGGYTF
14	TRBD2	.	TRBV19	TRBJ2-1	TGTGCCAGTAAGAGCGGGAGCACGGGCAATGAGCAGTTCTTC	CASKSGSTGNEQFF
16	TRBD2	few	TRBV7-2	TRBJ2-7	TGTGCCAGCAGCTTAGTGGGACTAGCGGGGGGCTACGAGCAGTACTTC	CASSLVGLAGGYEQYF
14	TRBD1	few	TRBV6-6	TRBJ1-2	TGTGCCAGCAGAAGACAGGGACTGTCCTATGGCTACACCTTC	CASRRQGLSYGYTF
13	.	few	TRBV25-1	TRBJ1-1	TGTGCCAGCAGCACCCCATCGACAGGCCAAGCTTTCTTT	CASSTPSTGQAFF
15	.	few	TRBV7-9	TRBJ2-2	TGTGCCAGCAGCTTCCCGGGGACCCGGGCCGGGGAGCTGTTTTTT	CASSFPGTRAGELFF
17	.	.	TRBV10-2	TRBJ2-3	TGCGCCAGCAGTGACGGACCCGGGACAAGGGGCACAGATACGCAGTATTTT	CASSDGPGTRGTDTQYF
14	.	.	TRBV19	TRBJ2-1	TGTGCCAGTAGTATCCAGCGGAGTTACAATGAGCAGTTCTTC	CASSIQRSYNEQFF
12	TRBD1	few	TRBV28	TRBJ1-2	TGTGCCAGCAGCGGACAGGACTATGGCTACACCTTC	CASSGQDYGYTF
15	.	few	TRBV6-5	TRBJ2-6	TGTGCCAGCAGGAGAAGGGATTCTGGGGCCAACGTCCTGACTTTC	CASRRRDSGANVLTF
13	.	.	TRBV27	TRBJ1-1	TGTGCCAGCAGTTGGGGAGAGAACACTGAAGCTTTCTTT	CASSWGENTEAFF
14	.	.	TRBV7-2	TRBJ2-7	TGTGCCAGCAGCTTAAGTGGAAACTCCTACGAGCAGTACTTC	CASSLSGNSYEQYF
16	TRBD2	few	TRBV18	TRBJ2-7	TGTGCCAGCTCACCCCTCCCGGTGGGGGGGTCCTACGAGCAGTACTTC	CASSPLPVGGSYEQYF
16	TRBD1	.	TRBV28	TRBJ1-5	TGTGCCAGCAGTTTATTGGGACAGGCCCGCAATCAGCCCCAGCATTTT	CASSLLGQARNQPQHF
12	.	few	TRBV14	TRBJ2-1	TGTGCCAGCAGCCGTCTTCACAATGAGCAGTTCTTC	CASSRLHNEQFF
19	TRBD2	.	TRBV5-1	TRBJ2-7	TGCGCCAGCAGCCCCTTCCCGGGACTAGCGGGAGTATTCATCTACGAGCAGTACTTC	CASSPFPGLAGVFIYEQYF
14	TRBD1	few	TRBV28	TRBJ1-2	TGTGCCAGGACCCGGGACAGGGGGCGCGGAGGCTACACCTTC	CARTRDRGRGGYTF
15	.	.	TRBV2	TRBJ2-5	TGTGCCAGCAGTCTGTCAGGGTACGGGGAAGAGACCCAGTACTTC	CASSLSGYGEETQYF
14	.	.	TRBV11-1	TRBJ2-7	TGTGCCAGCAAACTACAGACAGACTCCTACGAGCAGTACTTC	CASKLQTDSYEQYF
13	.	few	TRBV4-2	TRBJ1-1	TGTGCCAGCAGCCCGCAAACGAACACTGAAGCTTTCTTT	CASSPQTNTEAFF
13	.	.	TRBV27	TRBJ2-3	TGTGCCAGCAGTTCAGGGTTAATATATACGCAGTATTTT	CASSSGLIYTQYF
17	TRBD2	.	TRBV5-8	TRBJ2-3	TGTGCCAGCAGCTTGCCCATACTAGCGGGAGCAACAGATACGCAGTATTTT	CASSLPILAGATDTQYF
14	TRBD1	.	TRBV25-1	TRBJ1-2	TGTGCCAGCAGTGGACAGGGGATGAACTATGGCTACACCTTC	CASSGQGMNYGYTF
14	TRBD2	few	TRBV7-3	TRBJ2-3	TGTGCCAGCAGCCTTAGGACTAGCGAAGATACGCAGTATTTT	CASSLRTSEDTQYF
14	.	.	TRBV21-1	TRBJ2-7	TGTGCCAGCTGTTCCGGGACAGGGGGATACGAGCAGTACTTT	CASCSGTGGYEQYF
12	.	.	TRBV18	TRBJ2-1	TGTGCCAGCTCACCACCGTGGGGTAAGCAGTTCTTC	CASSPPWGKQFF
11	.	.	TRBV23-1	TRBJ2-5	TGCGCCAGCAGTCCCGCAAGGACCCAGTACTTC	CASSPARTQYF
11	.	few	TRBV6-5	TRBJ2-7	TGTGCCAGCGCCCGGGACTCTAAGCAGTACTTC	CASARDSKQYF
16	TRBD1	few	TRBV7-2	TRBJ1-2	TGTGCCAGCAGCCCCGGGGGGACAGGGCTCATCTATGGCTACACCTTC	CASSPGGTGLIYGYTF
13	.	.	TRBV9	TRBJ2-1	TGTGCCAGCAGCGTAGCGAGTCGGGATGAGCAGTTCTTC	CASSVASRDEQFF
15	TRBD1	.	TRBV18	TRBJ1-5	TGTGCCAGCTCACTCGGGACAGGAAACGTTCAGCCCCAGCATTTT	CASSLGTGNVQPQHF
15	.	.	TRBV6-5	TRBJ1-3	TGTGCCAGCAGTTACAAAACAGGCTCTGGAAACACCATATATTTT	CASSYKTGSGNTIYF
12	.	.	TRBV28	TRBJ2-3	TGTGCCAGCAGTTCCATCACAGATACGCAGTATTTT	CASSSITDTQYF
11	.	few	TRBV29-1	TRBJ2-7	TGCAGCGTTCGGAACGGTTACGAGCAGTACTTC	CSVRNGYEQYF
13	.	few	TRBV29-1	TRBJ2-1	TGCAGCGTTGATAGCAGGGGAGGCAATGAGCAGTTCTTC	CSVDSRGGNEQFF